Detailed here is one TCR beta chain. These data originate in a study of T cell responses to AZD1222 COVID-19 vaccine. Here immunoSEQ multiplex PCR was the method, and the copy in TCRdb shows in-frame clones only, minus some. Of under 55,000 clones in the sample, around 84% were seen once. Germline V gene lookup returns CDR1 SGHDT and CDR2 YYEEEE. The V end was cut by 4 bases, the J end by 2 bases, with 15 bases between. The CDR3 extends over 16 amino acids. This sequence originates from an adult in good health. The chain has TRBV5-6 and TRBJ2-2; weak D call: TRBD2 (5 bases). The material was peripheral blood, obtained on day 0 of AZD1222 vaccination. The CDR3 reads CASSNPSHFNTGELFF. As DNA, the CDR3 is TGTGCCAGCAGCAATCCTAGCCATTTTAACACCGGGGAGCTGTTTTTT.